Shown below are 31 T cell receptor beta chains from a single sample sequenced in a study of T-cell memory formation after mild COVID-19. TCRdb re-called the 5' RACE reads through MiXCR, storing one row per CDR3 protein. The sample records 400,000 or so distinct CDR3 sequences, under 25% being singletons. The sample comprised PBMCs or a T cell subset sorted from them (not recorded which). The receptor set was obtained from an adult woman who had mild COVID-19 (a few samples of this study predate the infection). Cell type and time point are not known.

The chain has TRBV18 and TRBJ1-2; D is uncertain. V was clipped by 4 bases and J by 3 bases, with 9 bases between them. CDR1 is KGHSH, CDR2 LQKENI, per germline. The CDR3 runs 13 residues. The CDR3, as DNA: TGTGCCAGCTCACTGTCGCAGGACTATGGCTACACCTTC. It translates to CASSLSQDYGYTF.

The J gene is TRBJ2-2, the V gene TRBV5-8; no reliable D call. CDR1 and CDR2 (germline): SGHTS, YDEGEE. Trimming pared 1 base from V and 7 bases from J, leaving 5 bases between. The CDR3 has 12 amino acids. CDR3 sequence: CASSLYLGELFF. The CDR3 DNA follows: TGTGCCAGCAGCTTGTACCTCGGGGAGCTGTTTTTT.

This clonotype occurred once. V and J are TRBV11-3 and TRBJ1-1; D may be TRBD1 (5 bases). The CDR3 has 18 residues. Germline loops: CDR1 SGHNT, CDR2 YENEEA. Between the trimmed V and J ends, which lost 5 bases and 0 bases, there was a span of 22 bases. The CDR3 is CASSIYRRPGDMNTEAFF. CDR3 nucleotide sequence: TGTGCCAGCAGCATATACAGGCGCCCCGGGGATATGAACACTGAAGCTTTCTTT.

This chain uses TRBV12-3 or TRBV12-4 with TRBJ1-6; D not resolved. V was clipped by 5 bases and J by 10 bases, with 12 bases between them. The CDR3 is 13 residues long. The CDR3 DNA reads as TGTGCCAGCAGTCGGGCCCCGGGGTCACCCCTCCACTTT. Its translation: CASSRAPGSPLHF.

Only a few counts were recorded for this clonotype. This rearrangement joins TRBV20-1 to TRBJ2-1; TRBD2 matches 10 bases. Germline V gene data show CDR1 as DFQATT and CDR2 as SNEGSKA (reference sequence). V shed 0 bases and J 6 bases; nucleotides not matched to a gene: 5. The CDR3 runs 15 residues. As DNA, the CDR3 is TGCAGTGCTAGAGACGTACTAGCGGGGTTCAATGAGCAGTTCTTC. Its translation is CSARDVLAGFNEQFF.

This clonotype was seen a few times. The DNA of the CDR3 is TGTGCCAGCTCACCACCAGGGACAGGGACGGACACTGAAGCTTTCTTT. Its translation: CASSPPGTGTDTEAFF. V is TRBV18 and J is TRBJ1-1; TRBD1 matches at 9 bases. CDR3 length: 16 amino acids. Germline V CDR1 and CDR2: KGHSH, LQKENI. The trim removed 0 bases at V and 3 bases at J, leaving 5 bases unmatched.

This clonotype came up a few times. The chain employs TRBV29-1 and TRBJ1-2, with D unresolved. The CDR3 spans 16 residues. The V gene lost 6 bases and the J gene lost 3 bases, with 23 bases spanning the gap. Germline V gives CDR1 SQVTM, CDR2 ANQGSEA. The CDR3 reads CSVLSWAITGDYGYTF. CDR3 bases: TGCAGCGTCCTTTCATGGGCCATAACGGGAGACTATGGCTACACCTTC.

This clonotype was seen only a few times. The V and J genes are TRBV12-3 or TRBV12-4 and TRBJ2-3; the match to TRBD2 covers 7 bases. CDR3 length: 12 amino acids. Trimming took 6 bases from V and 8 from J; bases not matched to a gene: 5. The CDR3 coding sequence is TGTGCCAGCAGCCTAGGGAGGGGTACGCAGTATTTT. Its protein is CASSLGRGTQYF.

The chain uses TRBV29-1 and TRBJ1-1; D ambiguous. Germline V lookup: CDR1 SQVTM, CDR2 ANQGSEA. V dropped 5 bases and J dropped 1 base, with 11 bases sitting between them. There are 13 residues in the CDR3. CDR3 sequence: CSVSTQGNTEAFF. The CDR3 DNA follows: TGCAGCGTTTCGACCCAAGGGAACACTGAAGCTTTCTTT.

This clonotype was seen a few times. The chain joins TRBV18 to TRBJ1-5, with 11 bases matching TRBD1. The V gene's germline CDR1 is KGHSH and CDR2 LQKENI. The CDR3 is 16 residues long. The junction had 6 bases not matched to a gene; V was cut back by 2 bases and J by 6 bases. The CDR3 protein is CASSPGTGGWGQPQHF. CDR3 DNA: TGTGCCAGCTCACCAGGGACAGGGGGTTGGGGTCAGCCCCAGCATTTT.

The chain has TRBV7-2 and TRBJ2-7; D remains ambiguous. Looked up from germline, CDR1 is SGHTA and CDR2 is FQGNSA. Trimming removed 5 bases from V and 3 bases from J, with 11 bases in between. The CDR3 contains 13 residues. The DNA of the CDR3 is TGTGCCAGCAGCCTTCCCGGTCACTACGAGCAGTACTTC. Protein product: CASSLPGHYEQYF.

CDR3 protein: CASSLSDSEAFF. In DNA form, the CDR3 reads TGTGCCAGCAGCTTATCAGACAGTGAAGCTTTCTTT. The V gene is TRBV7-9, the J gene TRBJ1-1, with D maybe TRBD1 (5 bases). CDR3 length equals 12 residues. V gave up 2 bases and J gave up 7 bases, with 8 bases separating them. From germline, CDR1 is SEHNR and CDR2 FQNEAQ (reference sequence).

This clonotype occurred a few times. The J gene is TRBJ2-1, the V gene TRBV12-3 or TRBV12-4; weak D call: TRBD2 (7 bases). Trimming cost V 8 bases and J 5 bases, with 16 bases left between them. The CDR3 sequence is 14 residues long. This CDR3 is CASQRGEGDNEQFF. CDR3 sequence (DNA): TGTGCCAGCCAACGGGGGGAGGGGGACAATGAGCAGTTCTTC.

This clonotype was recorded a few times. This chain joins TRBV12-3 or TRBV12-4 and TRBJ1-2; D unclear. This CDR3 spans 13 amino acids. V was shortened by 11 bases and J by 6 bases, with 19 bases between the two germline ends. The CDR3: CAVRWRWVDGYTF. The CDR3 bases are TGTGCCGTTAGATGGAGGTGGGTGGATGGCTACACCTTC.

This clonotype has a handful of counts. This rearrangement joins TRBV10-3 to TRBJ1-3, with D maybe TRBD1 (5 bases). Per the germline V gene, CDR1 is ENHRY and CDR2 is SYGVKD. The CDR3 sequence is 15 residues long. V was pared by 6 bases and J by 0 bases, with 12 bases between. The chain's CDR3 is CAISRGSSSGNTIYF. CDR3 nucleotide sequence: TGTGCCATCAGCCGGGGCTCCAGCTCTGGAAACACCATATATTTT.

This chain links TRBV13 with TRBJ2-3; 7 nucleotides match TRBD2. The germline V gene encodes CDR1 PRHDT and CDR2 FYEKMQ (reference sequence). The CDR3 runs 16 residues. J lost 4 bases, V lost 2 bases, and 9 bases had no gene match. CDR3 bases: TGTGCCAGCAGCTTACGGCGCGGGAGTTATCCAGATACGCAGTATTTT. The encoded protein is CASSLRRGSYPDTQYF.

The chain employs TRBV2 and TRBJ2-7, with 9 nucleotides matching TRBD2. V lost 0 bases to trimming and J lost 0 bases; unmatched junction nucleotides: 6. The V gene's germline CDR1 is SNHLY and CDR2 FYNNEI. There are 17 residues in the CDR3. The CDR3 nucleotides read TGTGCCAGCAGTGAAGCGCACCCTAGCGGGGTCTCCTACGAGCAGTACTTC. Translated, it gives CASSEAHPSGVSYEQYF.

This clonotype was counted a few times. One end of the junction varies from germline; a read error may be responsible. The chain employs TRBV5-1 and TRBJ2-1, with unresolved D. CDR1 is SGHRS and CDR2 is YFSETQ in the germline V gene. This CDR3 has 14 amino acids. CDR3 loop: CASSLTIPLNDQFF. For the CDR3, the DNA is TGCGCCAGCAGCTTGACTATACCCCTCAATGACCAGTTCTTC. Full variable domain (remainder filled in from reference TRBV5-1 and TRBJ2-1): KAGVTQTPRYLIKTRGQQVTLSCSPISGHRSVSWYQQTPGQGLQFLFEYFSETQRNKGNFPGRFSGRQFSNSRSEMNVSTLELGDSALYLCASSLTIPLNDQFFGPGTRLTVL.

This clonotype was recorded a few times. In DNA, the CDR3 is TGTGCCAGCAGCTGGGCACTAGCGGGGGGGACCTACAATGAGCAGTTCTTC. Residues: CASSWALAGGTYNEQFF. This chain uses TRBV7-9 with TRBJ2-1; 13 bases are a match to TRBD2. CDR3 length equals 17 residues. V trimming: 4 bases; J trimming: 2 bases; junction bases outside the gene matches: 5. The germline V gene has CDR1 SEHNR and CDR2 FQNEAQ (reference sequence).

This clonotype has just a few counts. CDR3 amino acids: CASSHRPGQPPDEQYF. DNA for the CDR3: TGTGCCAGCAGCCACCGACCGGGACAGCCCCCTGACGAGCAGTACTTC. This rearrangement joins TRBV5-5 to TRBJ2-7; 7 positions agree with TRBD1. The CDR3 runs 16 residues. V was pared by 4 bases and J by 5 bases, with 15 bases of the junction left unmatched. From germline, CDR1 is SGHKS and CDR2 YYEKEE (reference sequence).

The chain is built from TRBV9 and TRBJ1-2, with D tentatively TRBD1 (5 bases). The CDR3 has 14 amino acids. Trimming took 4 bases from V and 8 from J, leaving 18 bases between them. CDR1 SGDLS and CDR2 YYNGEE come from the germline V gene. CDR3 DNA sequence: TGTGCCAGCAGCCCCCACGGGGCCAGCTGGGGCTACACCTTC. Amino acids: CASSPHGASWGYTF.

The rearrangement uses TRBV5-6 and TRBJ1-1, with no clear D. The CDR3 covers 12 residues. CDR1 and CDR2 from the germline V gene are SGHDT and YYEEEE. V was shortened by 1 base and J by 3 bases, with 4 bases between the two germline ends. The CDR3, as DNA: TGTGCCAGCAGCTTGAAGTACACTGAAGCTTTCTTT. Translating it yields CASSLKYTEAFF.

Only a few counts were recorded for this clonotype. V is TRBV7-2 and J is TRBJ1-2; a weak D match, TRBD1 (5 bases). V lost 5 bases to trimming and J lost 2 bases, with 21 bases between them. CDR1 SGHTA and CDR2 FQGNSA come from the germline V gene. The CDR3 has 17 residues. CDR3 protein: CASSALGEVIGNYGYTF. CDR3 nucleotide sequence: TGTGCCAGCAGCGCCTTGGGGGAAGTAATAGGGAACTATGGCTACACCTTC.

This clonotype has just a few counts. The chain combines TRBV11-2 with TRBJ2-5, with D possibly TRBD1 on 6 matching bases. The germline V gene encodes CDR1 SGHAT and CDR2 FQNNGV. Trimming removed 1 base from V and 5 bases from J, with 14 bases in between. There are 15 residues in the CDR3. DNA of the CDR3: TGTGCCAGCAGCTTAGGGACAGCGGAGGTGGAGACCCAGTACTTC. Its protein product is CASSLGTAEVETQYF.

This clonotype appeared a few times. The chain couples TRBV12-3 or TRBV12-4 to TRBJ1-2; D is perhaps TRBD1 (5 bases). The CDR3 consists of 15 residues. V dropped 1 base and J dropped 2 bases, with 11 bases sitting between them. In nucleotides, the CDR3 is TGTGCCAGCAGTTTAGGAGACGGGGCAAACTATGGCTACACCTTC. This codes for CASSLGDGANYGYTF.

CDR3 loop: CASSFSRRQGEMMSYEQYF. The DNA of the CDR3 is TGTGCCAGCAGCTTTTCTAGGCGGCAGGGGGAAATGATGTCCTACGAGCAGTACTTC. V gene TRBV7-6 combines with J gene TRBJ2-7, with TRBD1 identical over 7 bases. The length of the CDR3 is 19 residues. The V and J ends lost 3 bases and 1 base, in that order; junction bases with no gene match: 18. CDR1 is SGHVS, CDR2 FNYEAQ, per germline.

This clonotype came up a few times. The chain couples TRBV10-3 to TRBJ2-5, with a weak D call TRBD1 (5 bases). The CDR3 totals 15 residues. V lost 0 bases, J lost 3 bases, and 11 bases lay in between. Germline assignment: CDR1 ENHRY and CDR2 SYGVKD. CDR3: CAISESGRPEETQYF. CDR3 nucleotides: TGTGCCATCAGTGAGTCGGGGCGGCCTGAAGAGACCCAGTACTTC.

V gene TRBV25-1 combines with J gene TRBJ2-2; 7 positions agree with TRBD1. After removal of 2 bases from V and 4 bases from J, the junction contained 4 bases not matched to a gene. The CDR3 loop spans 15 amino acids. Looked up from germline, CDR1 is MGHDK and CDR2 is SYGVNS. CDR3: CASSERAGGTGELFF. As DNA, the CDR3 is TGTGCCAGCAGTGAAAGGGCAGGGGGCACCGGGGAGCTGTTTTTT.

This chain uses TRBV29-1 with TRBJ1-2; 8 bases agree with TRBD1. V gave up 3 bases and J gave up 11 bases; unmatched junction bases: 5. This CDR3 has 11 amino acids. Germline V gene data show CDR1 as SQVTM and CDR2 as ANQGSEA. CDR3 region: CSVDDRGLYTF. CDR3 in DNA: TGCAGCGTTGACGACAGGGGCCTGTACACCTTC.

As to this clonotype: Relative to the germline gene, one junction end is altered; a read error may explain this. The chain has TRBV7-7 and TRBJ2-2; no definite D call. CDR3 length: 13 residues. CDR1 and CDR2 from the germline V gene are SSHAT and FNYEAQ (reference sequence). The CDR3 reads CASSLAGTGELFF. In nucleotides, the CDR3 is TGTGCTAGCAGCTTAGCCGGAACGGGGGAGCTGTTTTTT.

This clonotype was recorded at least ten times. The rearrangement joins TRBV7-3 to TRBJ2-7; TRBD1 agrees at 7 bases. The V segment lost 5 bases and the J segment 3 bases; nucleotides outside the gene matches: 4. Germline lookup yields CDR1 SGHTA and CDR2 FQGTGA. The CDR3 has 13 residues. The CDR3 reads CASSVDRYYEQYF. The CDR3 region has the DNA TGTGCCAGCAGCGTGGACAGGTACTACGAGCAGTACTTC.